This TCR beta chain appears in the sequencing data of a study of cytomegalovirus exposure and HLA in healthy donors. Germline lookup yields CDR1 MNHEY and CDR2 SMNVEV (reference sequence). V was clipped by 5 bases and J by 2 bases, with 10 bases between them. This CDR3 is 14 amino acids long. Use of 60 Vbeta and 13 Jbeta primers characterized the PCR. Some clones are missing from TCRdb's copy, which holds only in-frame ones; the method was immunoSEQ multiplex PCR. The sample consists of fewer than 85,000 clones, under 80% of them appearing once. This sequence was found in a man between 18 and 29 years old in good health and CMV-seropositive. Sequenced material: PBMCs. V is TRBV27 and J is TRBJ1-5, with TRBD1 as a possible D gene (6 bases). The CDR3 bases are TGTGCCAGCAGTATCAGGGGTGGCAATCAGCCCCAGCATTTT. Translation gives CASSIRGGNQPQHF.